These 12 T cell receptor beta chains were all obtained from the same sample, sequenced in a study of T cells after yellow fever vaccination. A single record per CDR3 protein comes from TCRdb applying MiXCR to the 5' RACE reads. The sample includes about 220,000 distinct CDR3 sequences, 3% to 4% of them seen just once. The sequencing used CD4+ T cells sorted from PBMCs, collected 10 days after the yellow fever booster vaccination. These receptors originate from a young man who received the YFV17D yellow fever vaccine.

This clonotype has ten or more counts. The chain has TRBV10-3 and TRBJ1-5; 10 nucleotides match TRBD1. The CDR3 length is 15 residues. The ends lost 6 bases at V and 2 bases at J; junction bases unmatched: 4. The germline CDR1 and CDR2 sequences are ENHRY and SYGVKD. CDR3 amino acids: CAISAGTGGNQPQHF. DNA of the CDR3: TGTGCCATCAGCGCCGGGACAGGGGGCAATCAGCCCCAGCATTTT.

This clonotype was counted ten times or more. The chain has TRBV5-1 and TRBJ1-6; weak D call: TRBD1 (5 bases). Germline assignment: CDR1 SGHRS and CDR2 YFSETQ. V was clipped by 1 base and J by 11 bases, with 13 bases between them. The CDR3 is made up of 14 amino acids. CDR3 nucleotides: TGCGCCAGCAGCTTGTACGGGACGGCGGCACCCCTCCACTTT. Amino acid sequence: CASSLYGTAAPLHF.

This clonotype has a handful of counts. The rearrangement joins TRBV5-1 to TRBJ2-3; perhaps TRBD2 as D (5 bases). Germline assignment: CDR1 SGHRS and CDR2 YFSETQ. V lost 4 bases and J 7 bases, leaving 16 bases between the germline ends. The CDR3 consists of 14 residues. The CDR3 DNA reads TGCGCCAGCAGCGCGGGTGAAGTCACTAATACGCAGTATTTT. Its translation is CASSAGEVTNTQYF.

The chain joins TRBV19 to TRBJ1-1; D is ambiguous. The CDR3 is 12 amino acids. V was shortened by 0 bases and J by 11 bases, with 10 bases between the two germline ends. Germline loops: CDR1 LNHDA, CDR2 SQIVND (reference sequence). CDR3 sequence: CASSIEAREAFF. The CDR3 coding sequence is TGTGCCAGTAGTATAGAAGCACGGGAGGCTTTCTTT.

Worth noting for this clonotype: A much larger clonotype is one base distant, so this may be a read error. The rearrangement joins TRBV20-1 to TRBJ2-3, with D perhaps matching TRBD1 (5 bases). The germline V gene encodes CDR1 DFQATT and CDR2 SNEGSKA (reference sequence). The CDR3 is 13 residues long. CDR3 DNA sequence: TGCAGTGCCGACGGCAGGGTTCTTGATACGCATTATTTT. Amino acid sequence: CSADGRVLDTHYF.

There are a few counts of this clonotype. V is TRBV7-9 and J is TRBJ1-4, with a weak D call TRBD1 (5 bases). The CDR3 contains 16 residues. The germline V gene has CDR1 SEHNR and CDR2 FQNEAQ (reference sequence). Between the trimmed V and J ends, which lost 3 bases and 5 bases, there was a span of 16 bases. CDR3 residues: CASSFGAGRANEKLFF. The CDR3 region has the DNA TGTGCCAGCAGCTTCGGTGCAGGGAGGGCAAATGAAAAACTGTTTTTT.

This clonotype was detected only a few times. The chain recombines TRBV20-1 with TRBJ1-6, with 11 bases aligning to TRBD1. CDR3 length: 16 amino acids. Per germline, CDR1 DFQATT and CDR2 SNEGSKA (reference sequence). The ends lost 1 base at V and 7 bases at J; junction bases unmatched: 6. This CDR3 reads CSARATDRGRNSPLHF. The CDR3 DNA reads TGCAGTGCTAGAGCGACGGACAGGGGGCGGAATTCACCCCTCCACTTT.

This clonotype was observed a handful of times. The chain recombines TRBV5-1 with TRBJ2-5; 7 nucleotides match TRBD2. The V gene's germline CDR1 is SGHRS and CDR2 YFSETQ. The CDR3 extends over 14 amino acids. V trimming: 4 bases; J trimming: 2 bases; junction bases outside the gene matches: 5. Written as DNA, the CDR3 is TGCGCCAGCAGCCAGCTAGCGGAGCAAGAGACCCAGTACTTC. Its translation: CASSQLAEQETQYF.

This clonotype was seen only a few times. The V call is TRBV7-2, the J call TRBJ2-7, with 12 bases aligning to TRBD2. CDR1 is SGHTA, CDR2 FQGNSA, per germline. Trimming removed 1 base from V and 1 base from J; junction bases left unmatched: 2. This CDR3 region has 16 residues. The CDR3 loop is CASSLELAGGSYEQYF. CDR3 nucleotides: TGTGCCAGCAGCTTAGAACTAGCGGGGGGATCCTACGAGCAGTACTTC.

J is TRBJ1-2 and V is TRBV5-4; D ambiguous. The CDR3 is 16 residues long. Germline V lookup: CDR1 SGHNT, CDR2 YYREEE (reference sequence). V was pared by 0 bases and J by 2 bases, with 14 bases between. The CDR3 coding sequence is TGTGCCAGCAGCTTGGACCCGTCGACAAGAAACTATGGCTACACCTTC. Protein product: CASSLDPSTRNYGYTF.

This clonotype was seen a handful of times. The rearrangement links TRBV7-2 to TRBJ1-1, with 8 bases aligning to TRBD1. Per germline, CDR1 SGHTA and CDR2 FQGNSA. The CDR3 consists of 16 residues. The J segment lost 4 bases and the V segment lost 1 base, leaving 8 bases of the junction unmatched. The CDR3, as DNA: TGTGCCAGCAGCTTAGTTGGGACAGGACAGGGCACTGAAGCTTTCTTT. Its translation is CASSLVGTGQGTEAFF.

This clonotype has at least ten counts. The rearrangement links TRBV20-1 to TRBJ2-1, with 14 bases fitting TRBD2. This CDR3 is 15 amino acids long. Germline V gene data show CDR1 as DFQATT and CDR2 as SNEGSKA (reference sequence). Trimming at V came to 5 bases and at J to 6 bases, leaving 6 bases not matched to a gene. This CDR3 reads CSAGLAGGGGNEQFF. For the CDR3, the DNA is TGCAGTGCTGGACTAGCGGGGGGCGGGGGCAATGAGCAGTTCTTC.